A single T cell receptor (beta chain) is shown here with its context. The specificity of this receptor is unknown. No quality values exist for individual bases; no much larger clone is one base distant. In the ViraFEST assay, PBMC were stimulated with viral peptide pools, and antigen-specific CD4+ T cell clonotypes were then identified by expansion using TCR sequencing. After around 10 days of culture, CD4+ T cells were isolated with the EasySep CD4+ T cell isolation kit. Convalescent patients had PCR-confirmed SARS-CoV-2 infection between March and December 2020, before Alpha, Beta and Delta variants emerged in the United States. About 2.1 million PBMC per well were cultured with roughly 10 ug/ml peptides in IMDM containing around 4.6% human AB serum, 10 IU/ml IL-2 and gentamicin. An HIV-1 Nef peptide pool served as the negative control culture condition. Half of the culture medium was replaced with fresh IL-2-containing medium on days 3 and 7. Unless otherwise noted, each peptide stimulation condition was cultured in triplicate wells. Using Ficoll-Paque Plus gradient centrifugation, PBMC were separated from whole blood and then either used fresh or cryopreserved at -140C. The QIAamp micro DNA kit was used to extract genomic DNA from the cultured CD4+ T cells.

The library was made by the immunoSEQ multiplex PCR assay. TCR beta CDR3 sequencing was performed on DNA from the cultured, isolated CD4+ T cells. Regarding the original processing steps: Non-productive TCR sequences were removed and reads were trimmed to the CDR3 region, keeping CDR3s of at least 7 amino acids. The MANAFEST web app was used to identify antigen-specific clonotypes by comparing expansion in peptide wells with expansion in reference cultures. Positive clones required FDR<0.05 expansion versus reference and all other wells, odds ratio above 5, and frequency above 0.1% in two replicate wells. A clonotype was defined as cross-reactive if the clonotype was significantly expanded both in SARS-CoV-2 spike wells and in at least one common cold coronavirus spike condition. CDR3 similarity was assessed by Levenshtein distance with the stringdist R package, and unrooted trees were built with ape in R 3.6.1. TCRdb mirrors the immuneACCESS table, restricted to in-frame sequences. Some clones are absent from its copies; in checked studies, under half trace to an unresolved V gene, and the reason for the others is unknown. That table supplies the V and J calls and clone size; D and trimming were determined from the DNA. In all, the sample holds more than 45,000 clones, and 76% of those were seen once. 4.5% to 7% of the sample lies in the top ten.

The CDR1 and CDR2 encoded by the germline V gene are KGHDR and SFDVKD. The V end gives up 4 bases and the J end 3 bases, leaving 4 bases in the junction not matched to a gene. The CDR3 numbers 15 residues from cysteine through phenylalanine. Of all the DNA, just the CDR3 is kept, 45 bases in frame from base 1. This specimen belongs to a study of vaccination effects on CD4 cells after COVID-19 (dated by TCRdb to between 2021 and 2022). About the investigation overall: Each participant got two doses of an mRNA SARS-CoV-2 vaccine, either BNT162b2 or mRNA-1273. In a couple of convalescent patients, pre-vaccine samples were collected 16 days and one week ahead of the first dose, 142 and 148 days after COVID-19 diagnosis. A total of 10 COVID-19 convalescent patients and a few SARS-CoV-2-naive healthy vaccine recipients were included in the full study. Cultures from other donors in the study were sequenced with the Oncomine TCR Beta short-read assay on an Illumina iSeq 100. SARS-CoV-2 spike-specific CD4+ TCR repertoires were compared before and after mRNA vaccination in COVID-19 convalescent patients and in infection-naive vaccine recipients.

Study-level results and caveats: For convalescent patients, new clones induced by the vaccine made up most of the post-vaccine spike-reactive repertoire, and these new clones were largely distinct from the clones induced by infection. Marked clonal contraction was observed in both infection-induced and vaccine-induced clones at late post-vaccination timepoints, consistent with waning T cell responses. Limitations of the study were the small number of convalescent patients and the absence of early post-infection timepoints.

The sequencing here drew on CD4+ T cells from PBMCs cultured with HIV peptides, taken before COVID-19 vaccination. The meaning of the sample's cell subset or site label: HIV-1 Nef peptide pool negative control/reference culture. The sequence came from a human donor who had a prior SARS-CoV-2 infection. This receptor chain uses TRBV24-1 and TRBJ2-3, and TRBD1 aligns with 9 junction nucleotides. The nucleotide sequence is TGTGCCACCAGTGAGACTGGACAGGGGACAGATACGCAGTATTTT. Protein translation: CATSETGQGTDTQYF.